Below, 20 T cell receptor beta chains from the same sample are listed, as sequenced in a study of blood T cell repertoires in COVID-19. Clones were read by immunoSEQ multiplex PCR, and TCRdb kept only the in-frame ones, dropping some. The repertoire holds about 65,000 clones, with roughly 90% as singletons. The sample consisted of peripheral blood. The receptors come from a man aged 55-75 years with acute or convalescent COVID-19.

The chain uses TRBV7-9 and TRBJ2-5, with 12 bases aligning to TRBD2. The CDR3 totals 15 residues. V was pared by 6 bases and J by 5 bases, with 7 bases of the junction left unmatched. The germline gives CDR1 SEHNR, CDR2 FQNEAQ (reference sequence). The CDR3 region has the DNA TGTGCCAGCAGTCGAGGACTAGCGGGGATCGAGACCCAGTACTTC. Translated, it gives CASSRGLAGIETQYF.

The count of this clone is one. The V and J genes are TRBV7-8 and TRBJ1-2; tentative D call: TRBD1 (5 bases). CDR3 length equals 16 residues. Germline assignment: CDR1 SGHVS and CDR2 FQNEAQ. With 1 base removed from V and 5 bases from J, the gap between germline ends came to 17 bases. CDR3 DNA: TGTGCCAGCAGCTTAGGCTTCGAAGGGGAGGCTTATGGCTACACCTTC. Its protein product is CASSLGFEGEAYGYTF.

J is TRBJ1-1 and V is TRBV23-1; 8 bases agree with TRBD1. TRBV23-1 has ORF status, its function being uncertain. This CDR3 is 14 amino acids long. J was trimmed by 1 base and V by 4 bases; bases with no gene match: 2. CDR3 in DNA: TGCGCCAGCAGTCGGACAGGGAAGAACACTGAAGCTTTCTTT. Translating gives CASSRTGKNTEAFF.

This chain uses TRBV5-4 with TRBJ1-1; no clear D. The CDR3 has 14 residues. Germline assignment: CDR1 SGHNT and CDR2 YYREEE (reference sequence). V lost 0 bases to trimming and J lost 0 bases, with 6 bases between them. The CDR3 loop reads CASSLGHMNTEAFF. CDR3 DNA: TGTGCCAGCAGCTTGGGGCATATGAACACTGAAGCTTTCTTT.

The gene calls are TRBV14 and TRBJ1-6; D gene uncertain. The CDR3 extends over 14 amino acids. Trimming pared 0 bases from V and 9 bases from J, leaving 9 bases between. Germline CDR1 SGHDN, CDR2 FVKESK. The CDR3 nucleotides are TGTGCCAGCAGCCAAGAATCGGGATTTTCACCCCTCCACTTT. Protein product: CASSQESGFSPLHF.

The rearrangement links TRBV4-2 to TRBJ1-5; no definite D call. The CDR3 consists of 13 residues. Germline-derived CDR1 and CDR2 are LGHNA and YNFKEQ. The germline V and J ends were trimmed by 0 bases and 5 bases, with 5 bases remaining between them. The CDR3 protein is CASSQDVYQPQHF. Written as DNA, the CDR3 is TGTGCCAGCAGCCAAGACGTTTATCAGCCCCAGCATTTT.

The gene calls are TRBV5-1 and TRBJ2-7, with 11 nucleotides matching TRBD1. The length of the CDR3 is 17 residues. Germline assignment: CDR1 SGHRS and CDR2 YFSETQ. The J segment lost 0 bases and the V segment lost 4 bases, leaving 9 bases of the junction unmatched. The CDR3 nucleotides read TGCGCCAGCAGCCTAACTAGGACAGGGGGCCTCTCCTACGAGCAGTACTTC. Protein sequence: CASSLTRTGGLSYEQYF.

The chain links TRBV19 to TRBJ1-2, with 9 bases aligning to TRBD1. V trimming: 5 bases; J trimming: 3 bases; junction bases outside the gene matches: 7. Germline loops: CDR1 LNHDA, CDR2 SQIVND (reference sequence). This CDR3 is built from 15 residues. CDR3 sequence (DNA): TGTGCCAGTAGTTTCCGGGACAGGGTTTACTATGGCTACACCTTC. This translates into CASSFRDRVYYGYTF.

The gene calls are TRBV3-1 (or the pseudogene TRBV3-2) and TRBJ1-6; D is ambiguous. CDR1 LGHDT and CDR2 YNNKEL come from the germline V gene (reference sequence). V lost 1 base and J lost 5, with 9 bases in between. The CDR3 contains 15 residues. The CDR3 DNA reads as TGTGCCAGCAGCCAAGGTCCGTATAATAATTCACCCCTCCACTTT. Amino acid sequence: CASSQGPYNNSPLHF.

The chain has TRBV2 and TRBJ2-3, with TRBD2 matching over 8 bases. V lost 7 bases to trimming and J lost 2 bases; unmatched junction nucleotides: 5. The CDR3 contains 14 residues. CDR1 is SNHLY and CDR2 is FYNNEI in the germline V gene. The CDR3 spells CASTVAGFTDTQYF. DNA of the CDR3: TGTGCCAGCACGGTAGCGGGATTCACAGATACGCAGTATTTT.

The rearrangement links TRBV25-1 to TRBJ1-2, with D perhaps matching TRBD1 (5 bases). Trimming pared 3 bases from V and 2 bases from J, leaving 10 bases between. The CDR3 consists of 14 residues. Germline V gives CDR1 MGHDK, CDR2 SYGVNS. The CDR3 loop reads CASSDSGLNYGYTF. CDR3 DNA: TGTGCCAGCAGTGACTCGGGACTGAACTATGGCTACACCTTC.

This chain connects TRBV14 to TRBJ2-3; 10 bases match TRBD2. Losses at the gene ends were 3 bases for V and 7 bases for J; bases not matched to a gene: 7. This CDR3 contains 15 residues. CDR1 and CDR2 from the germline V gene are SGHDN and FVKESK. The CDR3 coding sequence is TGTGCCAGCAGCCACCCCGGACTAGCGGAAAATACGCAGTATTTT. Its protein is CASSHPGLAENTQYF.

The genes are TRBV5-1 and TRBJ2-7, with 7 bases that match TRBD2. Germline loops: CDR1 SGHRS, CDR2 YFSETQ. Trimming took 1 base from V and 3 from J; bases not matched to a gene: 7. There are 15 residues in the CDR3. For the CDR3, the DNA is TGCGCCAGCAGCTTGCTGGCGGGGGACCACTACGAGCAGTACTTC. Translating it yields CASSLLAGDHYEQYF.

This chain joins TRBV19 and TRBJ1-5, with TRBD1 as a possible D gene (5 bases). This CDR3 has 13 residues. V lost 11 bases, J lost 4 bases, and 15 bases lay in between. Germline V gene lookup returns CDR1 LNHDA and CDR2 SQIVND (reference sequence). For the CDR3, the DNA is TGTGCCGCGGGGCCCGACAGAAATCAGCCCCAGCATTTT. It is translated as CAAGPDRNQPQHF.

The gene calls are TRBV13 and TRBJ2-2, with a possible D match to TRBD2 (6 bases). V lost 8 bases and J lost 3, with 13 bases in between. CDR3 length: 14 amino acids. Germline V CDR1 and CDR2: PRHDT, FYEKMQ (reference sequence). This chain's CDR3 is CASRRGKDTGELFF. Written as DNA, the CDR3 is TGTGCCAGCCGCCGGGGGAAAGACACCGGGGAGCTGTTTTTT. Full variable domain (outside the CDR3, taken from reference TRBV13 and TRBJ2-2): AAGVIQSPRHLIKEKRETATLKCYPIPRHDTVYWYQQGPGQDPQFLISFYEKMQSDKGSIPDRFSAQQFSDYHSELNMSSLELGDSALYFCASRRGKDTGELFFGEGSRLTVL.

This chain links TRBV19 with TRBJ2-3, with D possibly TRBD1 on 5 matching bases. The CDR3 loop spans 16 amino acids. Germline V gives CDR1 LNHDA, CDR2 SQIVND (reference sequence). Trimming cost V 2 bases and J 2 bases, with 14 bases left between them. CDR3 residues: CASSIPGRGNTDTQYF. CDR3 DNA: TGTGCCAGTAGTATACCCGGAAGGGGCAACACAGATACGCAGTATTTT.

The chain recombines TRBV6-2 or TRBV6-3 with TRBJ2-2; no clear D. The ends were cut back, 3 bases at V and 7 bases at J, with 12 bases in the middle. The CDR3 contains 14 residues. Germline CDR1 MNHEY, CDR2 SVGEGT. The CDR3 bases are TGTGCCAGCAGTTATGGGCCCCCAAACGGGGAGCTGTTTTTT. Its protein product is CASSYGPPNGELFF.

The gene calls are TRBV5-1 and TRBJ2-7; D is possibly TRBD1 (6 bases). V was clipped by 0 bases and J by 5 bases, with 15 bases between them. Germline CDR1 reads SGHRS; CDR2 reads YFSETQ. This CDR3 contains 15 residues. CDR3 region: CASSLEGGTGHEQYF. The CDR3, as DNA: TGCGCCAGCAGCTTGGAAGGGGGAACGGGCCACGAGCAGTACTTC.

This chain uses TRBV6-4 with TRBJ2-5; 8 bases match TRBD2. The V segment lost 4 bases and the J segment 5 bases; nucleotides outside the gene matches: 3. The CDR3 is made up of 13 amino acids. Germline V lookup: CDR1 MRHNA, CDR2 SNTAGT. The CDR3 DNA reads TGTGCCAGCAGTGTACGGGGGGGGGAGACCCAGTACTTC. Amino acids: CASSVRGGETQYF.

The rearrangement joins TRBV7-2 to TRBJ1-1, with unresolved D. Trimming took off 8 bases at V and 2 bases at J, with 12 bases between the two ends. This CDR3 region has 13 residues. CDR1 is SGHTA and CDR2 is FQGNSA in the germline V gene. CDR3 nucleotides: TGTGCCAGCTCAGGTCCAGGAAACACTGAAGCTTTCTTT. Amino acid sequence: CASSGPGNTEAFF.